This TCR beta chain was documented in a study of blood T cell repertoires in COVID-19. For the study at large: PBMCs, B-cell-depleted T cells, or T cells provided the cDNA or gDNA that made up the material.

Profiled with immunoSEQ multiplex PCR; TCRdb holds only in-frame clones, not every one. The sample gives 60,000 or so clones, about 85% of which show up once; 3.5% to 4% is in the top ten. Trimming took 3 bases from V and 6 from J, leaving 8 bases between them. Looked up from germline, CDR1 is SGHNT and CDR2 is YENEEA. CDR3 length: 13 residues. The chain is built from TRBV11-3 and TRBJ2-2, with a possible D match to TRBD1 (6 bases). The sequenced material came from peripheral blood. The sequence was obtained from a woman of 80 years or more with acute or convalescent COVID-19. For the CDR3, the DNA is TGTGCCAGCAGCTTGGCAGGGGCCGGGGAGCTGTTTTTT. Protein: CASSLAGAGELFF.